The clone carrying this TCR beta chain was counted a few times. The antigen is not known. The table came from immunoSEQ multiplex PCR; TCRdb's copy has only in-frame clones and leaves some out. The data show around 14,000 clones, roughly three quarters seen once. Germline loops: CDR1 SGHNT, CDR2 YYREEE (reference sequence). The CDR3 has 14 residues. Between the trimmed V and J ends, which lost 1 base and 0 bases, there was a span of 7 bases. The data belong to a study of memory B cells and T cells in multiple sclerosis. Overall study results and limits: Normalization was needed because clone-set size differences affected shared clonotype counts.

The chain is built from TRBV5-4 and TRBJ2-5; D is undetermined. The TCR sequence derives from a human donor with multiple sclerosis. Material for sequencing was memory (CD45RO+) CD4+ T cells from blood. CDR3 in DNA: TGTGCCAGCAGCTTGCGACTGAACCAAGAGACCCAGTACTTC. Translated: CASSLRLNQETQYF.